This T cell receptor beta chain emerged from a study of T-cell reconstitution after alpha-beta-depleted transplantation in children. The V gene's germline CDR1 is SGHRS and CDR2 YFSETQ. The CDR3 consists of 13 residues. Trimming took off 0 bases at V and 5 bases at J, with 9 bases between the two ends. For TCRbeta, the library was prepared with unique molecular identifiers. MiXCR, run by TCRdb on the PCR reads, gives a single entry per CDR3 protein. The sample carries about 400,000 distinct CDR3 sequences, 13% recorded once. This clonotype was sampled from a human donor who donated a stem cell graft to a child with Fanconi anemia. The sequencing used PBMCs, collected from the stem cell graft. The rearrangement links TRBV5-1 to TRBJ2-7; D remains ambiguous. CDR3 DNA: TGCGCCAGCAGCTTGGGAATGGGCGACGAGCAGTACGTC. Protein product: CASSLGMGDEQYV.